This entry features one T cell receptor beta chain sequence. This entry comes from a study of CD8 T cells in Susac syndrome. CD8+ and CD4+ T cells circulating in blood were sequenced for TCR beta. The CDR3 contains 11 residues. V was shortened by 5 bases and J by 4 bases, with 5 bases between the two germline ends. The germline V gene has CDR1 MGHDK and CDR2 SYGVNS. RNA in amounts of roughly 0.45 to 1 ug was reverse transcribed with random hexamers. An immunoSEQ multiplex PCR generated amplified TCR beta CDR3 products spanning 54 Vbeta and 13 Jbeta. Via MiXCR, TCRdb re-called the immunoSEQ multiplex PCR reads, giving one row per CDR3 protein. The sample gives 250,000 to 300,000 distinct CDR3 sequences, about 88% of which show up once; under 0.2% is in the top ten.

V usage is TRBV25-1 and J usage is TRBJ2-5; D call uncertain. This receptor was identified in a human donor with multiple sclerosis. Sequences were obtained from CD8+ T cells from PBMCs. The CDR3 loop is CASSQVETQYF. In nucleotides, the CDR3 is TGTGCCAGCAGTCAAGTAGAGACCCAGTACTTC.